These 14 T cell receptor beta chains were all obtained from the same sample, sequenced in a study of blood T cell repertoires in COVID-19. Sequencing used immunoSEQ multiplex PCR; TCRdb keeps in-frame clones, though not all of them. Of about 200,000 clones listed, approximately 86% are singletons. Sequences were obtained from PBMCs or T cells enriched from blood (not recorded which). These receptors were obtained from a woman aged 25 to 39 who had been exposed to COVID-19.

This chain's CDR3 is CAWSTQGDTEAFF. The CDR3 coding sequence is TGTGCCTGGAGCACTCAGGGGGACACTGAAGCTTTCTTT. This chain links TRBV30 with TRBJ1-1; 7 nucleotides align to TRBD1. Germline values: CDR1 GTSNPN, CDR2 SVGIG (reference sequence). The junction had 4 bases not matched to a gene; V was cut back by 3 bases and J by 3 bases. The CDR3 runs to 13 residues.

The genes are TRBV6-5 and TRBJ2-7; unclear D gene. This CDR3 is built from 15 residues. V shed 0 bases and J shed 2 bases, with 11 bases lying between them. Germline V gene lookup returns CDR1 MNHEY and CDR2 SVGAGI. Here the CDR3 reads CASSYSQVAPYEQYF. DNA for the CDR3: TGTGCCAGCAGTTACTCGCAGGTGGCACCCTACGAGCAGTACTTC.

The chain couples TRBV19 to TRBJ2-3, with D unresolved. The CDR3 spans 13 residues. Germline-derived CDR1 and CDR2 are LNHDA and SQIVND (reference sequence). Trimming removed 8 bases from V and 0 bases from J, with 9 bases in between. The CDR3 loop is CASSWQSTDTQYF. DNA for the CDR3: TGTGCCAGTTCCTGGCAGAGCACAGATACGCAGTATTTT.

The gene calls are TRBV12-3 or TRBV12-4 and TRBJ1-2, with 7 bases lining up with TRBD1. The V and J ends lost 5 bases and 7 bases, in that order; junction bases with no gene match: 7. The length of the CDR3 is 13 residues. The CDR3 nucleotides are TGTGCCAGCAGTACCACACAGGGGCCTGGCTACACCTTC. This sequence encodes CASSTTQGPGYTF.

This chain uses TRBV9 with TRBJ1-2; 10 bases align to TRBD1. Germline V gives CDR1 SGDLS, CDR2 YYNGEE. The CDR3 covers 14 residues. V shed 7 bases, J shed 7 bases, and the junction held 10 bases outside the gene matches. The CDR3 nucleotides are TGTGCCAGCGTTTACGACAGGGGGCTTCCTGGCTACACCTTC. Protein sequence: CASVYDRGLPGYTF.

CDR3 sequence (DNA): TGCGCCAGCAGCCTCGACAGTCCCTTTAATGAAAAACTGTTTTTT. This encodes CASSLDSPFNEKLFF. This sequence joins TRBV5-1 and TRBJ1-4; weak D call: TRBD1 (5 bases). The CDR3 extends over 15 amino acids. V was pared by 4 bases and J by 4 bases, with 14 bases between. Germline V gives CDR1 SGHRS, CDR2 YFSETQ.

This chain links TRBV9 with TRBJ1-2, with 9 bases identical to TRBD1. Per germline, CDR1 SGDLS and CDR2 YYNGEE. This CDR3 is built from 14 residues. After removal of 5 bases from V and 2 bases from J, the junction contained 4 bases not matched to a gene. CDR3 in amino acids: CASSITGGNYGYTF. Written as DNA, the CDR3 is TGTGCCAGCAGTATCACAGGGGGCAACTATGGCTACACCTTC.

The chain links TRBV5-6 to TRBJ2-3; D unresolved. CDR1 and CDR2 (germline): SGHDT, YYEEEE. This CDR3 region has 16 residues. Trimming took off 0 bases at V and 2 bases at J, with 13 bases between the two ends. The CDR3, as DNA: TGTGCCAGCAGCTTGGATGGGCTGTCCTTCACAGATACGCAGTATTTT. This gives the protein CASSLDGLSFTDTQYF.

The table lists this clone with a few counts. The V call is TRBV6-5, the J call TRBJ1-2; 10 bases are a match to TRBD1. V lost 7 bases and J lost 7; bases outside the gene matches: 6. Germline CDR1 is MNHEY and CDR2 is SVGAGI. There are 13 residues in the CDR3. CDR3 DNA: TGTGCCAGCACTATAGGACAGGGGGGTGGCTACACCTTC. It is translated as CASTIGQGGGYTF.

The gene calls are TRBV12-5 and TRBJ2-7; perhaps TRBD1 as D (6 bases). Per germline, CDR1 LGHNT and CDR2 FRNRAP. V lost 0 bases and J lost 7, with 13 bases in between. The CDR3 is 14 amino acids. The CDR3 region is CASGLVPGTQEQYF. CDR3 DNA: TGTGCTAGTGGTTTGGTTCCAGGGACACAAGAGCAGTACTTC.

The chain couples TRBV6-5 to TRBJ1-6; 9 nucleotides agree with TRBD1. There are 16 residues in the CDR3. Germline trimming cut 2 bases from V and 7 bases from J; bases unmatched to any gene: 6. CDR1 and CDR2 (germline): MNHEY, SVGAGI. CDR3 in amino acids: CASSYKGQGVNSPLHF. The CDR3 DNA is TGTGCCAGCAGTTACAAGGGACAGGGAGTCAATTCACCCCTCCACTTT.

The V call is TRBV9, the J call TRBJ1-2; D not resolved. This CDR3 has 13 residues. Looked up from germline, CDR1 is SGDLS and CDR2 is YYNGEE. The V end lost 0 bases, the J end lost 3 bases, and 6 bases lay between the germline ends. CDR3 nucleotide sequence: TGTGCCAGCAGCGTAGGGGAGGACTATGGCTACACCTTC. It translates to CASSVGEDYGYTF.

The CDR3 sequence is CATRLTSGVPNEQFF. The CDR3 DNA follows: TGTGCCACCAGATTGACTAGCGGCGTTCCGAATGAGCAGTTCTTC. The chain has TRBV24-1 and TRBJ2-1; 9 bases line up with TRBD2. Trimming took 7 bases from V and 7 from J; bases not matched to a gene: 10. The CDR3 spans 15 residues. The V gene's germline CDR1 is KGHDR and CDR2 SFDVKD.

The rearrangement joins TRBV5-1 to TRBJ2-1; D gene uncertain. In germline, CDR1 is SGHRS, CDR2 YFSETQ. This CDR3 comprises 14 residues. The V end lost 5 bases, the J end lost 0 bases, and 9 bases lay between the germline ends. The CDR3 loop is CASSSPSSYNEQFF. The DNA for the CDR3 is TGCGCCAGCAGTAGCCCAAGCTCCTACAATGAGCAGTTCTTC.